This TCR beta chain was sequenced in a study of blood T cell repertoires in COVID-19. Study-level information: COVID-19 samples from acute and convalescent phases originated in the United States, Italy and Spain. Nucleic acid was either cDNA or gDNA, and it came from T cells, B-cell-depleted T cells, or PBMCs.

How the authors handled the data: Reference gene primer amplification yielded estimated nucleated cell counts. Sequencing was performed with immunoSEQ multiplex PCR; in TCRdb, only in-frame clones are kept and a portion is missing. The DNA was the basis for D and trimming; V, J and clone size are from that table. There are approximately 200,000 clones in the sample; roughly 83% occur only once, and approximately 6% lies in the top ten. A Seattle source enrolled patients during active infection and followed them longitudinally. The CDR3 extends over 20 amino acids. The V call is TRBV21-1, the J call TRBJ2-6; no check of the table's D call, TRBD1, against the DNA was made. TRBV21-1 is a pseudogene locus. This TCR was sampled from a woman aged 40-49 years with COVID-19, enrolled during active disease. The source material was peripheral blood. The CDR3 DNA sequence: TGTGCCTCCAGGAAAAATGACAGGGACAAAAATTCGGGAGGGGCCAACGTCCTGACTTTC. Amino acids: CASRKNDRDKNSGGANVLTF.